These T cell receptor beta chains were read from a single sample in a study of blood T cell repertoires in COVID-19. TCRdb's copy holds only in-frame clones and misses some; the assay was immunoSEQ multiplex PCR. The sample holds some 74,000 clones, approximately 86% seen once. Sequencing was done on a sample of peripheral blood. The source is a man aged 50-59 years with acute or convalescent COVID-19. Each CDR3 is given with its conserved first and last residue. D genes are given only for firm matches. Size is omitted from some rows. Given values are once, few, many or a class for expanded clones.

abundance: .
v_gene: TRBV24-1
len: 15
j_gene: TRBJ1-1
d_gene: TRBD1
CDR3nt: TGTGCCACCAGGGGGAAGGGGACAGGGCCCACTGAAGCTTTCTTT
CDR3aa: CATRGKGTGPTEAFF

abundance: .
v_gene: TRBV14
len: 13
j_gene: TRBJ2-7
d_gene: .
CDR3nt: TGTGCCAGCAGCCAAGTCGGGGGATACGAGCAGTACTTC
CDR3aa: CASSQVGGYEQYF

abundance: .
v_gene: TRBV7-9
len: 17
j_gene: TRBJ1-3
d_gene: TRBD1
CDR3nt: TGTGCCAGCAGCGCCTGGACAGGGGACTACTCTGGAAACACCATATATTTT
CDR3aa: CASSAWTGDYSGNTIYF

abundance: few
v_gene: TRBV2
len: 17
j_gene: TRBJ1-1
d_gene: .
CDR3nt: TGTGCCAGCATCGGTCGGACACTTGGCTTGGGAAACACTGAAGCTTTCTTT
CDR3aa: CASIGRTLGLGNTEAFF

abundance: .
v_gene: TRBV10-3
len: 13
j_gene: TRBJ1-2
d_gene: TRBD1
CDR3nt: TGTGCCATCAGCCGGGACAGCGGATATGGCTACACCTTC
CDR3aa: CAISRDSGYGYTF

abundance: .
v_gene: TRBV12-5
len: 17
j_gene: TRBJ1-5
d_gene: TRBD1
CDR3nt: TGTGCTAGTGGTTTGGTAGAGGCAGGGGGTCGCAATCAGCCCCAGCATTTT
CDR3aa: CASGLVEAGGRNQPQHF

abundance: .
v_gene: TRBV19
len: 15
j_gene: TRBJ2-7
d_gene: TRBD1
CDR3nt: TGTGCCAGCTCACCGACAGGGCTCTCGGATGGCGAGCAGTACTTC
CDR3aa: CASSPTGLSDGEQYF

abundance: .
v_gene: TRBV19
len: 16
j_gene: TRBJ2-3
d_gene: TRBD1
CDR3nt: TGTGCCAGTACCGCCGGCCGTAGGGGGCGGGTAGATACGCAGTATTTT
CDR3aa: CASTAGRRGRVDTQYF

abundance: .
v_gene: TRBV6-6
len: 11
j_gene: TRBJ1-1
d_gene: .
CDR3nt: TGTGCCAGCAGCCGACAGCCCGACACTTTCTTT
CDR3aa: CASSRQPDTFF

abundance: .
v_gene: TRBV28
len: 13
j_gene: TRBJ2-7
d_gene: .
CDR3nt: TGTGCCAGCAGTTTGGCACAGGGCTACGAGCAGTACTTC
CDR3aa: CASSLAQGYEQYF

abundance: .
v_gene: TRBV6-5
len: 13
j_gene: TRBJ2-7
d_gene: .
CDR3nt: TGTGCCAGCAGTTCCCCGACAGGCTACGAGCAGTACTTC
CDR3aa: CASSSPTGYEQYF

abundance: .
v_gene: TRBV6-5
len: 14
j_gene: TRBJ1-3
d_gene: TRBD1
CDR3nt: TGTGCCAGCAGGACAGGGGATCCTGGAAACACCATATATTTT
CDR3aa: CASRTGDPGNTIYF

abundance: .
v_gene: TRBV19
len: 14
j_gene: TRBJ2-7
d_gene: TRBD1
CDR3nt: TGTGCCAGTAGTGCTGACAGGGCAACCTACGAGCAGTACTTC
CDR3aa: CASSADRATYEQYF

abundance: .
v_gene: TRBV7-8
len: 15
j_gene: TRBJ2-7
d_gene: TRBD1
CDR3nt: TGTGCCAGCAGCTTCGACAGGGGGTTATCGGACGAGCAGTACTTC
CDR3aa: CASSFDRGLSDEQYF

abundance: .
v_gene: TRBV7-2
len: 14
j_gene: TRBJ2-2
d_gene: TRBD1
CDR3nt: TGTGCCAGCAGCTACAGGGGGAACACCGGGGAGCTGTTTTTT
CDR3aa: CASSYRGNTGELFF

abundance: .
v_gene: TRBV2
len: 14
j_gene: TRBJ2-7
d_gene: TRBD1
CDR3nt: TGTGCCAGCACTCACGGGACAGGCTACTACGAGCAGTACTTC
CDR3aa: CASTHGTGYYEQYF

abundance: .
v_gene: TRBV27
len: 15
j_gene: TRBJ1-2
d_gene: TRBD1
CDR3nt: TGTGCCAGCAGTCCAGGGACAGCGTTGGGGTATGGCTACACCTTC
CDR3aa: CASSPGTALGYGYTF

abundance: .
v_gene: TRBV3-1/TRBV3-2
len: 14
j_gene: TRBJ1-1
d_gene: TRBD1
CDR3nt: TGTGCCAGCAGCCTCAGATCAGGGGGCACTGAAGCTTTCTTT
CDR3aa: CASSLRSGGTEAFF

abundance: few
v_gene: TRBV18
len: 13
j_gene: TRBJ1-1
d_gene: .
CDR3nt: TGTGCCAGCTCACCTCGAGATTCCTCTGAAGCTTTCTTT
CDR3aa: CASSPRDSSEAFF

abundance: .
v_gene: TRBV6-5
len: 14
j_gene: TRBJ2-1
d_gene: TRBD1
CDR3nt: TGTGCCAGCAGCGGGACAGGCGTCAACAATGAGCAGTTCTTC
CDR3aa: CASSGTGVNNEQFF